These T cell receptor beta chains were read from a single sample in a study of cytomegalovirus exposure and HLA in healthy donors. Repertoires were generated with immunoSEQ multiplex PCR, while TCRdb's copy carries only in-frame clones and drops some. Here the sample spans fewer than 150,000 clones, around 80% being singletons. Sequenced input: PBMCs. The receptors shown here come from a man in his fifties in good health and CMV-seronegative. CDR3s leave out the opening cysteine and the closing phenylalanine or tryptophan. The D gene is left open where the match is weak. Expanded clones get a size class; other rows say once, few or many, or leave the size out.

v_call clone_size d_call cdr3_aa
TRBV15 . TRBD1 ATSRPGQGLRQPQH
TRBV9 . . ASSVEPGAYEQY
TRBV10-3 few . AISDGASDTYEQY
TRBV5-1 few TRBD1 ASSLAPWTGMNTEAF
TRBV7-9 . . ASTGENSPLH
TRBV27 . . ASTSGGVNQPQH
TRBV19 . . ASSMTGSKAF
TRBV19 . . ASSIGRDYEQY
TRBV7-9 once . SSSLGAGSQF
TRBV7-2 . . ASSLAAGNTIY
TRBV2 . . ASSEFRASDRKDEQY
TRBV5-1 . . ASSPKQGLSGNTIY
TRBV9 . . ASATRGSSEAF
TRBV13 . TRBD1 ASSTSGTGPYEQY
TRBV5-1 . TRBD2 ASSPSGSLETQY
TRBV7-2 . TRBD2 ASSLRLAGGRQETQY
TRBV5-4 . . ASSLDRLSGNTIY
TRBV29-1 . TRBD1 SVEVGTATYEQY
TRBV4-3 . . ASSQLRGSGANVLT
TRBV5-6 . TRBD1 ASSQATGDLWNTEAF
TRBV28 . TRBD1 ASSQIGGSKQY
TRBV5-6 few TRBD1 ASSLVDRETGELF
TRBV6-4 . TRBD1 ASSDAGGRDTQY
TRBV7-8 . TRBD1 ASSIKTGATSYEQY
TRBV4-1 once . ASSPWTSKEEKLF
TRBV7-2 . TRBD2 ASSLGRVGLAGDEQF
TRBV19 . TRBD1 ATRPPRGLGEKLF
TRBV9 . TRBD2 ASSVGLAGYEQY
TRBV6-5 . TRBD1 ASSLGQGQNEQY
TRBV27 once . ASKLGAGNQPQH
TRBV9 few TRBD2 ASSPGLAGGYEQY
TRBV5-1 . . ASSPQAGSYEQY
TRBV5-8 few . ASSWEENTIY
TRBV19 . . ASSIKGPGTSHNQPQH
TRBV2 . . ASSPREAGFFYEQY
TRBV5-1 . TRBD1 ASSLGTGNQPQH